These 20 T cell receptor beta chains share one sample of origin, sequenced in a study of blood T cell repertoires in COVID-19. The table came from immunoSEQ multiplex PCR; TCRdb's copy has only in-frame clones and leaves some out. The sample has over 200,000 clones, about nine tenths seen once. Sequenced sample: peripheral blood. The receptors were sampled from a man aged 40-55 years with acute or convalescent COVID-19.

The genes are TRBV6-2 or TRBV6-3 and TRBJ2-1; 7 bases agree with TRBD2. V shed 5 bases, J shed 5 bases, and the junction held 3 bases outside the gene matches. CDR3 length: 13 amino acids. Germline V gene sequence: CDR1 MNHEY, CDR2 SVGEGT. The CDR3 nucleotides are TGTGCCAGCAGTCATCTAGCGGACAATGAGCAGTTCTTC. Protein: CASSHLADNEQFF.

The rearrangement joins TRBV28 to TRBJ1-2, with a tentative D call TRBD1 (6 bases). CDR3 length equals 13 residues. Trimming took off 2 bases at V and 5 bases at J, with 9 bases between the two ends. Germline-derived CDR1 and CDR2 are MDHEN and SYDVKM. This CDR3 reads CASSLHRDYGYTF. DNA for the CDR3: TGTGCCAGCAGTTTACACAGGGATTATGGCTACACCTTC.

The rearrangement links TRBV10-3 to TRBJ1-5, with TRBD1 matching 11 bases. Germline V gives CDR1 ENHRY, CDR2 SYGVKD. The J segment lost 3 bases and the V segment lost 4 bases, leaving 2 bases of the junction unmatched. This CDR3 has 15 amino acids. This CDR3 reads CAISGGQGDNQPQHF. DNA of the CDR3: TGTGCCATCAGTGGGGGACAGGGGGACAATCAGCCCCAGCATTTT.

This clone was found once. J is TRBJ1-6 and V is TRBV7-9; 9 nucleotides match TRBD1. Trimming removed 5 bases from V and 19 bases from J; junction bases left unmatched: 12. Germline CDR1 and CDR2: SEHNR and FQNEAQ (reference sequence). This CDR3 spans 13 amino acids. CDR3 in amino acids: CASSTGQGYLPHF. The CDR3 DNA sequence: TGTGCCAGCAGCACGGGACAGGGTTACCTCCCGCACTTT. Filled out from reference TRBV7-9 and TRBJ1-6, the complete variable domain reads DTGVSQNPRHKITKRGQNVTFRCDPISEHNRLYWYRQTLGQGPEFLTYFQNEAQLEKSRLLSDRFSAERPKGSFSTLEIQRTEQGDSAMYLCASSTGQGYLPHFGNGTRLTVT.

J is TRBJ2-7 and V is TRBV27, with D possibly matching TRBD1 (5 bases). CDR3 length: 13 amino acids. The germline V gene encodes CDR1 MNHEY and CDR2 SMNVEV (reference sequence). Trimming left V 8 bases short and J 0 bases short, with 11 bases between. The CDR3: CASRTRSSYEQYF. The CDR3 DNA follows: TGTGCCAGCCGGACAAGGAGCTCCTACGAGCAGTACTTC.

The chain combines TRBV5-1 with TRBJ2-2, with 10 bases identical to TRBD2. In germline, CDR1 is SGHRS, CDR2 YFSETQ. The CDR3 extends over 17 amino acids. Trimming removed 4 bases from V and 2 bases from J; junction bases left unmatched: 8. The CDR3 spells CASSPSASGSNTGELFF. For the CDR3, the DNA is TGCGCCAGCAGCCCCTCAGCTAGCGGGAGCAACACCGGGGAGCTGTTTTTT. The complete variable domain, with remaining parts taken from reference TRBV5-1 and TRBJ2-2, reads KAGVTQTPRYLIKTRGQQVTLSCSPISGHRSVSWYQQTPGQGLQFLFEYFSETQRNKGNFPGRFSGRQFSNSRSEMNVSTLELGDSALYLCASSPSASGSNTGELFFGEGSRLTVL.

The genes are TRBV7-2 and TRBJ2-7, with 7 bases aligning to TRBD2. The germline gives CDR1 SGHTA, CDR2 FQGNSA. This CDR3 is built from 16 residues. V trimming: 0 bases; J trimming: 2 bases; junction bases outside the gene matches: 7. The CDR3 spells CASSLARRGLPYEQYF. The DNA for the CDR3 is TGTGCCAGCAGCTTAGCGCGTAGGGGACTACCCTACGAGCAGTACTTC.

The CDR3 protein is CASSIWGRGHSYNEQFF. The DNA of the CDR3 is TGTGCCAGTAGTATTTGGGGTCGAGGGCACTCCTACAATGAGCAGTTCTTC. V gene TRBV19 combines with J gene TRBJ2-1, with D tentatively TRBD2 (5 bases). The CDR3 has 17 amino acids. V lost 3 bases and J lost 0, with 15 bases in between. CDR1 and CDR2 from the germline V gene are LNHDA and SQIVND (reference sequence).

The chain carries TRBV4-3 and TRBJ2-1; D call uncertain. The germline gives CDR1 LGHNA, CDR2 YSLEER. There are 16 residues in the CDR3. V was clipped by 1 base and J by 0 bases, with 10 bases between them. The CDR3 loop is CASSQAFRVSYNEQFF. CDR3 DNA: TGCGCCAGCAGCCAAGCGTTCCGAGTCTCCTACAATGAGCAGTTCTTC.

The genes are TRBV7-8 and TRBJ1-4, with 10 bases that match TRBD1. Trimming at V came to 3 bases and at J to 8 bases, leaving 6 bases not matched to a gene. Germline CDR1 reads SGHVS; CDR2 reads FQNEAQ. This CDR3 has 15 amino acids. The CDR3 coding sequence is TGTGCCAGCAGCTTGTCCCGGGACAGGGGCGAAAAACTGTTTTTT. Its protein is CASSLSRDRGEKLFF.

This chain links TRBV10-3 with TRBJ2-5; 7 bases align to TRBD1. The germline V gene encodes CDR1 ENHRY and CDR2 SYGVKD. Germline trimming cut 4 bases from V and 4 bases from J; bases unmatched to any gene: 6. The CDR3 loop spans 14 amino acids. CDR3 protein: CAISVAGTAETQYF. The CDR3 DNA reads TGTGCCATCAGTGTAGCCGGGACAGCAGAGACCCAGTACTTC.

This rearrangement joins TRBV10-1 to TRBJ1-1; tentative D call: TRBD1 (6 bases). Germline V lookup: CDR1 WNHNN, CDR2 SYGVQD (reference sequence). V lost 3 bases, J lost 0 bases, and 17 bases lay in between. CDR3 length equals 17 residues. The CDR3 here is CASSDSGEQSMNTEAFF. The DNA of the CDR3 is TGCGCCAGCAGTGATTCAGGGGAGCAATCAATGAACACTGAAGCTTTCTTT.

This clone was counted once. This chain links TRBV6-2 or TRBV6-3 with TRBJ2-3, with 7 bases matching TRBD1. V lost 4 bases, J lost 2 bases, and 12 bases stayed unmatched. Germline assignment: CDR1 MNHEY and CDR2 SVGEGT. This CDR3 contains 17 residues. DNA for the CDR3: TGTGCCAGCAGTTGGATGGGACAGAGTTTTTTCACAGATACGCAGTATTTT. Amino acid sequence: CASSWMGQSFFTDTQYF.

CDR3 sequence reads: CASSPGGLYEQYF. Here the CDR3 DNA reads TGTGCCAGCAGCCCTGGGGGCCTCTACGAGCAGTACTTC. V usage is TRBV27 and J usage is TRBJ2-7; D may be TRBD1 (6 bases). This CDR3 is built from 13 residues. Germline V lookup: CDR1 MNHEY, CDR2 SMNVEV (reference sequence). V lost 6 bases and J lost 3, with 12 bases in between.

CDR3 DNA: TGCGCCAGCAGCTCCTACTCTGGAAACACCATATATTTT. It encodes CASSSYSGNTIYF. The rearrangement uses TRBV5-1 and TRBJ1-3; D unresolved. CDR1 and CDR2 from the germline V gene are SGHRS and YFSETQ. Trimming removed 3 bases from V and 0 bases from J, with 4 bases in between. The CDR3 has 13 residues.

The chain combines TRBV7-9 with TRBJ2-2, with D uncertain. Germline V lookup: CDR1 SEHNR, CDR2 FQNEAQ (reference sequence). CDR3 size: 15 residues. V was clipped by 0 bases and J by 5 bases, with 10 bases between them. CDR3 sequence (DNA): TGTGCCAGCAGCTTAGCGTTTGGGCGAACCGGGGAGCTGTTTTTT. Its translation: CASSLAFGRTGELFF.

The V and J genes are TRBV5-1 and TRBJ2-3; 8 nucleotides align to TRBD2. The CDR3 is 19 amino acids. Per germline, CDR1 SGHRS and CDR2 YFSETQ. V lost 1 base to trimming and J lost 2 bases; unmatched junction nucleotides: 15. CDR3 in DNA: TGCGCCAGCAGCTTGTCCCCTTCGGGGGGGCCAGGGGACACAGATACGCAGTATTTT. Translating it yields CASSLSPSGGPGDTDTQYF.

The V call is TRBV7-9, the J call TRBJ1-4; 9 positions match TRBD1. The CDR3 sequence is 16 residues long. J gave up 7 bases and V 4 bases, and 10 bases lay outside the gene matches. Germline V gives CDR1 SEHNR, CDR2 FQNEAQ (reference sequence). Here the CDR3 reads CASSWPTGGAGEKLFF. CDR3 in DNA: TGTGCCAGCAGCTGGCCTACAGGGGGCGCGGGTGAAAAACTGTTTTTT.

Points on this clone: The junction does not match germline at one end; this may be a read error. The rearrangement uses TRBV14 and TRBJ2-1, with TRBD1 matching 9 bases. Per germline, CDR1 SGHDN and CDR2 FVKESK. CDR3 size: 12 residues. The CDR3 DNA is TGTGCCAGCAGCCCTCAACCGGGACAGGGTATCTTC. The encoded protein is CASSPQPGQGIF.

The chain has TRBV29-1 and TRBJ2-7, with D possibly being TRBD2 (6 bases). The CDR3 extends over 12 amino acids. Germline-derived CDR1 and CDR2 are SQVTM and ANQGSEA. V lost 4 bases, J lost 5 bases, and 12 bases lay in between. Written as DNA, the CDR3 is TGCAGCGTTGCCGGCGGGACCCACGAGCAGTACTTC. Translating it yields CSVAGGTHEQYF.